The 15 T cell receptor beta chains reported below all come from one sample, sequenced in a study of cytomegalovirus exposure and HLA in healthy donors. The PCR contained 60 Vbeta and 13 Jbeta primers. TCRdb keeps only in-frame clones here, not all; method: immunoSEQ multiplex PCR. The sample consists of 120,000 or so clones, under 85% of them appearing once. The sequencing input was PBMCs. These receptors all come from a human donor in good health.

This chain links TRBV6-4 with TRBJ2-1, with D maybe TRBD2 (6 bases). Trimming pared 3 bases from V and 1 base from J, leaving 10 bases between. CDR1 and CDR2 from the germline V gene are MRHNA and SNTAGT. The CDR3 extends over 15 amino acids. CDR3 nucleotide sequence: TGTGCCAGCAGTGAGGGTGGGAGGTCCTACAATGAGCAGTTCTTC. This encodes CASSEGGRSYNEQFF.

The chain combines TRBV6-1 with TRBJ2-7; 7 nucleotides line up with TRBD2. The CDR3 is made up of 16 amino acids. V trimming: 2 bases; J trimming: 2 bases; junction bases outside the gene matches: 9. Germline CDR1 and CDR2: MNHNS and SASEGT. CDR3 sequence reads: CASSEYEGGPTYEQYF. The CDR3 bases are TGTGCCAGCAGTGAATATGAGGGAGGGCCTACCTACGAGCAGTACTTC.

Here the CDR3 reads CASSLASGANTGELFF. In nucleotides, the CDR3 is TGTGCCAGCAGCTTGGCTAGCGGCGCGAACACCGGGGAGCTGTTTTTT. The V call is TRBV5-4, the J call TRBJ2-2; TRBD2 aligns across 7 bases. This CDR3 has 16 residues. CDR1 is SGHNT, CDR2 YYREEE, per germline (reference sequence). J lost 0 bases, V lost 0 bases, and 2 bases had no gene match.

In its sample, this clone was seen once. This rearrangement joins TRBV6-5 to TRBJ2-5; TRBD2 might be the D (5 bases). Germline V gene data show CDR1 as MNHEY and CDR2 as SVGAGI. CDR3 length equals 15 residues. V was clipped by 2 bases and J by 5 bases, with 15 bases between them. In DNA, the CDR3 is TGTGCCAGCAGTTACGAACCACTAGGCCGGGAGACCCAGTACTTC. This encodes CASSYEPLGRETQYF.

The chain uses TRBV6-6 and TRBJ2-1, with D unclear. Germline CDR1 is MNHNY and CDR2 is SVGAGI (reference sequence). The CDR3 runs 14 residues. Between the trimmed V and J ends, which lost 7 bases and 2 bases, there was a span of 12 bases. In DNA form, the CDR3 reads TGTGCCAGCACCCTAGACTCTACCTACAATGAGCAGTTCTTC. It is translated as CASTLDSTYNEQFF.

The chain uses TRBV6-1 and TRBJ2-5, with 12 bases lining up with TRBD2. CDR3 length: 18 residues. The V and J ends lost 1 base and 5 bases, in that order; junction bases with no gene match: 11. Germline values: CDR1 MNHNS, CDR2 SASEGT. Here the CDR3 reads CASSEEMGTSGPRETQYF. The DNA for the CDR3 is TGTGCCAGCAGTGAAGAGATGGGGACTAGCGGGCCCCGGGAGACCCAGTACTTC.

This chain connects TRBV5-1 to TRBJ1-1, with D possibly TRBD1 on 6 matching bases. Germline V gene lookup returns CDR1 SGHRS and CDR2 YFSETQ. V was cut by 3 bases and J by 4 bases, with 16 bases left in between. The CDR3 extends over 15 amino acids. DNA for the CDR3: TGCGCCAGCAGCTCGCAGGGGAGTCGAGGCACTGAAGCTTTCTTT. Protein: CASSSQGSRGTEAFF.

The chain employs TRBV7-8 and TRBJ2-7, with TRBD1 matching over 7 bases. The length of the CDR3 is 15 residues. V lost 2 bases, J lost 2 bases, and 6 bases stayed unmatched. Germline-derived CDR1 and CDR2 are SGHVS and FQNEAQ. The CDR3 DNA reads TGTGCCAGCAGCTTATCCCAGGGGGACGCCTACGAGCAGTACTTC. The encoded protein is CASSLSQGDAYEQYF.

The rearrangement links TRBV30 to TRBJ2-1; D perhaps matches TRBD2 (6 bases). Per the germline V gene, CDR1 is GTSNPN and CDR2 is SVGIG (reference sequence). The germline V and J ends were trimmed by 4 bases and 2 bases, with 9 bases remaining between them. CDR3 length: 13 amino acids. CDR3 bases: TGTGCCTGGACGCGGGGAACCTACAATGAGCAGTTCTTC. Protein product: CAWTRGTYNEQFF.

The V gene is TRBV7-8, the J gene TRBJ2-3; possible D gene TRBD2, 6 bases. Germline CDR1 and CDR2: SGHVS and FQNEAQ. This CDR3 has 14 residues. V gave up 4 bases and J gave up 0 bases, with 8 bases separating them. CDR3 in DNA: TGTGCCAGCAGCTCCGGGACTAGCACAGATACGCAGTATTTT. This gives the protein CASSSGTSTDTQYF. Drawing the rest from reference TRBV7-8 and TRBJ2-3, the complete variable domain is GAGVSQSPRYKVAKRGQDVALRCDPISGHVSLFWYQQALGQGPEFLTYFQNEAQLDKSGLPSDRFFAERPEGSVSTLKIQRTQQEDSAVYLCASSSGTSTDTQYFGPGTRLTVL.

The genes are TRBV7-9 and TRBJ1-2; a possible D gene is TRBD1 (5 bases). The CDR3 is 15 residues long. Germline CDR1 SEHNR, CDR2 FQNEAQ (reference sequence). Trimming took 1 base from V and 4 from J, leaving 13 bases between them. The CDR3 DNA reads as TGTGCCAGCAGCTTAGATAGCAGGGAGGTCTATGGCTACACCTTC. It is translated as CASSLDSREVYGYTF.

The V call is TRBV5-4, the J call TRBJ1-2; D possibly corresponds to TRBD1 (6 bases). V lost 4 bases and J 4 bases, leaving 32 bases between the germline ends. Germline CDR1 and CDR2: SGHNT and YYREEE (reference sequence). This CDR3 spans 20 amino acids. CDR3 sequence: CASSPLGGTGGASALYGYTF. The CDR3 coding sequence is TGTGCCAGCAGCCCCCTGGGGGGCACGGGGGGGGCGAGTGCTCTCTATGGCTACACCTTC.

The rearrangement links TRBV18 to TRBJ2-1; 8 bases are a match to TRBD2. Germline V gives CDR1 KGHSH, CDR2 LQKENI. V trimming: 1 base; J trimming: 6 bases; junction bases outside the gene matches: 2. The CDR3 loop spans 14 amino acids. CDR3 in amino acids: CASSPQTSGNEQFF. The CDR3 nucleotides read TGTGCCAGCTCACCACAAACTAGCGGCAATGAGCAGTTCTTC.

CDR3 coding DNA: TGCAGCGCACTACTAGACTACTCCTACGAGCAGTACTTC. Protein: CSALLDYSYEQYF. This chain links TRBV29-1 with TRBJ2-7, with D maybe TRBD2 (5 bases). The CDR3 covers 13 residues. The germline gives CDR1 SQVTM, CDR2 ANQGSEA. The V and J ends lost 7 bases and 0 bases respectively, with 13 bases between them.

Written as DNA, the CDR3 is TGTGCCAGTAGAGGGATCGGGGTCGGTCAGCCCCAGCATTTT. Its protein product is CASRGIGVGQPQHF. This chain joins TRBV19 and TRBJ1-5; D not certain. The CDR3 spans 14 residues. Between the trimmed V and J ends, which lost 6 bases and 6 bases, there was a span of 15 bases. The germline CDR1 and CDR2 sequences are LNHDA and SQIVND (reference sequence).